What follows is one T cell receptor (beta chain) and its context. What it binds is unknown. The V and J ends lost 5 bases and 7 bases, in that order; junction bases with no gene match: 10. The CDR3 consists of 14 residues. Germline V gene data show CDR1 as MDHEN and CDR2 as SYDVKM. The primer mix had 60 Vbeta and 13 Jbeta primers. Profiling relied on immunoSEQ multiplex PCR, and the TCRdb table lists in-frame clones only, not all of them. The table lists about 200,000 clones, 65% to 90% of them singletons. The sample comes from a study of cytomegalovirus exposure and HLA in healthy donors. Study-wide points: In an earlier analysis, most TCR beta V segments were productive about 87% or about 30% of the time.

The rearrangement joins TRBV28 to TRBJ1-2, with 7 bases identical to TRBD1. The sequence was collected from a girl aged 10-17 years in good health and CMV-seronegative. The specimen was PBMCs. CDR3 nucleotides: TGTGCCAGCAGTCCCCCCCTACCAGGGGGTGGCTACACCTTC. Translated, it gives CASSPPLPGGGYTF.